The present entry profiles one T cell receptor (beta chain) with its context. This clone occurred a few times. Its antigen target is currently unknown. No base-level quality is on record; no much larger clone is a single base apart. These data are taken from a study of blood T cell repertoires in COVID-19 (dated by TCRdb to the early 2020s). As for the study more broadly: The collaborator samples originated in the United States, Italy and Spain and spanned the acute and convalescent phases of COVID-19. The dataset comprised deeply sampled blood TCRbeta repertoires from subjects exposed to, actively infected with, or recovered from COVID-19. A de-identified subject ID, COVID-19 status, age in years and sex were almost always included in the sample metadata. The prospective study material was composed of cDNA or gDNA derived from T cells, B-cell-depleted T cells, or PBMCs. Samples came from the ongoing ImmuneRACE study (first 160 participants) plus 1,254 subjects from 6 global collaborators. Where HLA class I and class II types were available, the types were taken from metadata supplied by the sample provider, not from assay-based typing. The repertoires were released in a freely available public database intended as a resource for research on the immune response to SARS-CoV-2.

TCRbeta CDR3 regions were amplified from genomic DNA using the immunoSEQ Assay, a bias-controlled multiplex PCR. As for the authors' bioinformatics: The number of nucleated cells in each sample was estimated from the amplification of reference gene primers within the assay. To quantify the absolute abundance of each unique TCRbeta CDR3 rearrangement, sequence reads were collapsed and filtered. For each sample, productive Simpson clonality was calculated as the square root of Simpson's diversity index across productive rearrangements. As stored in TCRdb, this immuneACCESS dataset retains in-frame rearrangements with V and J assigned. A fraction of the clones does not appear; measured against another copy, unresolved V genes explain less than half of the discrepancy, and the remainder lacks a known reason. The V and J calls and clone size come from that table; D and trimming were worked out from the DNA. This sample comprises 130,000 to 150,000 clones, around 79% of them detected only once. Together, the top ten hold approximately 8% of the sample.

Whole blood was collected in K2EDTA tubes by collaborating institutions according to the institutions' own protocols. For TCRbeta analysis, collaborators shipped samples as frozen whole blood, isolated PBMCs, or DNA extracted from either of those sample types. The research as a whole found: Clinical and demographic metadata were provided uncurated, with the amount varying by source and participant.

The CDR3 covers 18 residues, taking in both the cysteine and the phenylalanine. Just CDR3 DNA is preserved here, 54 bases in frame from base 1. CDR1 and CDR2 (LGHNA, YNFKEQ) derive from the germline V gene. V is cut by 0 bases and J by 4 bases, and the space between the germline ends is 18 bases. The receptor was isolated from a man aged 50-60 years with active or convalescent COVID-19. The chain was built from TRBV4-2 and TRBJ2-2; perhaps TRBD2 is the D gene, with 6 bases matching. The sequencing input was peripheral blood. The CDR3: CASSQDILGTSVTGELFF. The bases read TGTGCCAGCAGCCAAGATATTTTGGGGACTTCTGTCACCGGGGAGCTGTTTTTT.